This TCR beta chain emerged from a study of metastatic and nonmetastatic thyroid tumors. Study-wide background: Across blood and tumor or nodule tissue, repertoires from malignant and benign thyroid patients were compared with one another. Study-level points and caveats: When malignant thyroid tumors were compared with benign nodules, TCR beta diversity was reportedly significantly higher in the malignant tumors. This held in both blood and tumor samples.

Before thyroid surgery, none of the patients had received any treatment. Original data processing: Between-group CDR3 differences, defined by clinicopathological status, yielded a distant-metastasis classifier for papillary thyroid cancer. MiXCR reprocessed the PCR reads for TCRdb. For this entry, the V and J calls and clone size follow TCRdb and not the study's own pipeline. The sample gives 30,000 to 40,000 clones, approximately 15% of which show up once; over 7.5% is in the top ten. CDR3 length: 14 residues. The germline CDR1 and CDR2 sequences are DFQATT and SNEGSKA (reference sequence). V shed 0 bases and J shed 3 bases, with 9 bases lying between them. This clone was picked up many times. Antigen unknown.

Sequenced material: blood. This chain uses TRBV20-1 with TRBJ2-1; no clear D gene. The clonotype was recovered from a female donor with papillary thyroid cancer or a benign thyroid nodule (not recorded which). Some clones in this sample may be carry-over from other donors' samples. CDR3 nucleotides: TGCAGTGCTAGAGATCCCCAGCTCTACAATGAGCAGTTCTTC. As protein: CSARDPQLYNEQFF.